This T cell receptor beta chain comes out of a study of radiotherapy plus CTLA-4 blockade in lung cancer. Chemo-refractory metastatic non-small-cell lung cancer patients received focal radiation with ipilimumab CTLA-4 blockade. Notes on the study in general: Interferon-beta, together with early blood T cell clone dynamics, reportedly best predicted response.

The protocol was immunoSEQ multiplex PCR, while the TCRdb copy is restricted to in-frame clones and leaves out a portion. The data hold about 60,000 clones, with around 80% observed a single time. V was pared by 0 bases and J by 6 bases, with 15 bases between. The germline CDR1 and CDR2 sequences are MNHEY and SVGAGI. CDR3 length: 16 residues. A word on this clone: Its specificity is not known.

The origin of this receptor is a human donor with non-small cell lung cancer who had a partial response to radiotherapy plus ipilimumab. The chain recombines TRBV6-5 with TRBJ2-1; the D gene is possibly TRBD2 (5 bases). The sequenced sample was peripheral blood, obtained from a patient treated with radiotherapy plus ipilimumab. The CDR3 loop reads CASSYSITRAGNEQFF. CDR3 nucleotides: TGTGCCAGCAGTTACTCGATTACTAGAGCAGGCAATGAGCAGTTCTTC.